These T cell receptor beta chains were read from a single sample in a study of CD8+ T cells in alopecia areata. Sequencing was performed with immunoSEQ multiplex PCR; in TCRdb, only in-frame clones are kept and a portion is missing. Altogether 90,000 to 130,000 clones are present, approximately 59% being singletons, with the ten largest covering approximately 22%. Sequencing was done on a sample of CD8+ T cells sorted from blood. These receptors were collected from a human donor in good health. Both conserved end residues are part of each CDR3. The D gene is left open where the match is weak. Where a row states a size, it is once, few, many or the class of an expanded clone; other rows omit it.

size	V	D	J	DNA	CDR3
-	TRBV7-6	-	TRBJ2-7	TGTGCCAGCAGCTTAGCGGGGGCCTACGAGCAGTACTTC	CASSLAGAYEQYF
-	TRBV5-1	TRBD1	TRBJ1-1	TGCGCCAGCAGCTTGGAGGGACAGGACTCTATGAACACTGAAGCTTTCTTT	CASSLEGQDSMNTEAFF
-	TRBV14	-	TRBJ1-1	TGTGCCAGCAGCCCCCTCATGAACACTGAAGCTTTCTTT	CASSPLMNTEAFF
few	TRBV7-6	TRBD2	TRBJ2-7	TGTGCCAGCAGCCTAGCGGGGGTTGACTACGAGCAGTACTTC	CASSLAGVDYEQYF
-	TRBV5-4	TRBD2	TRBJ2-7	TGTGCCAGCAGCCCGGGAGGGATGCCGGGGTCCTACGAGCAGTACTTC	CASSPGGMPGSYEQYF
-	TRBV5-6	-	TRBJ1-6	TGTGCCAGCAGCTTGGGGCGCGGGCCCCTCCACTTT	CASSLGRGPLHF
many	TRBV14	-	TRBJ2-2	TGTGCCAGCAGCCAAGAATTCGAGGACTCCACCGGGGAGCTGTTTTTT	CASSQEFEDSTGELFF
-	TRBV12-5	TRBD1	TRBJ2-3	TGTGCTAGTGGCCGTGACAGGGAGCAGTATTTT	CASGRDREQYF
-	TRBV4-3	-	TRBJ2-3	TGCGCCAGCAGCCAAGATACAGGGTCGGGAGATACGCAGTATTTT	CASSQDTGSGDTQYF
few	TRBV9	-	TRBJ1-6	TGTGCCAGCAGCGAGGGAAATTCACCCCTCCACTTT	CASSEGNSPLHF
-	TRBV4-1	TRBD2	TRBJ2-3	TGCGCCAGCAGCCTCGGGGAAGTAGCGGGGGCCACAGATACGCAGTATTTT	CASSLGEVAGATDTQYF
-	TRBV29-1	-	TRBJ2-7	TGCAGCGTTGGGCTAGCGTCAGCCTACGAGCAGTACTTC	CSVGLASAYEQYF
few	TRBV13	-	TRBJ2-2	TGTGCCAGCAGCTTAGTTACCGGGGAGCTGTTTTTT	CASSLVTGELFF
few	TRBV7-8	-	TRBJ2-3	TGTGCCAGCAGCTTAGGATGGGTGGGGAAGGGCGCAGATACGCAGTATTTT	CASSLGWVGKGADTQYF
-	TRBV5-1	TRBD1	TRBJ2-7	TGCGCCAGCAGACCGGGACAGGGGTGCTCCTACGAGCAGTACTTC	CASRPGQGCSYEQYF
-	TRBV9	-	TRBJ1-1	TGTGCCAGCAGCGACGGGGGAAGCACTGAAGCTTTCTTT	CASSDGGSTEAFF
-	TRBV9	TRBD2	TRBJ2-1	TGTGCCAGCAGCGTCTATAGCGGGGACAATGAGCAGTTCTTC	CASSVYSGDNEQFF
-	TRBV6-1	-	TRBJ1-1	TGTGCCAGCAGTGAAACAGGGCATCTGTTCCTCTTT	CASSETGHLFLF